The clone carrying this T cell receptor beta chain has a count of ten or more. This specimen comes from a study of T cell repertoires in cytomegalovirus infection. TCRdb reprocessed the reads with MiXCR, giving one entry per CDR3 protein. The data contain some 700,000 distinct CDR3 sequences, 35% to 45% of them singletons. This CDR3 contains 17 residues. Germline trimming cut 6 bases from V and 6 bases from J; bases unmatched to any gene: 13. Sequenced: PBMCs. The chain carries TRBV12-3 or TRBV12-4 and TRBJ2-1, with 11 nucleotides matching TRBD2. This clonotype was obtained from a human donor in good health (CMV status not recorded). Some clones in this sample may be carry-over from other donors' samples. CDR3 sequence reads: CASRDALAGVPFNEQFF. The CDR3 region has the DNA TGTGCCAGCAGAGACGCACTAGCGGGGGTGCCCTTCAATGAGCAGTTCTTC.